This T cell receptor beta chain was recovered during a study of radiation and T cells in renal cell carcinoma. Some clones are missing from TCRdb's copy, which holds only in-frame ones; the method was immunoSEQ multiplex PCR. The table shows 150,000 to 190,000 clones, with roughly 87% occurring only once. Time point defined: blood 2 weeks post-SBRT. Stated treatment: 15 Gy SBRT to primary tumor, nephrectomy 4 weeks later. The V end lost 5 bases, the J end lost 4 bases, and 17 bases lay between the germline ends. The CDR3 is made up of 15 amino acids. The germline V gene has CDR1 MDHEN and CDR2 SYDVKM.

Material: blood, obtained from a patient whose treatment included radiotherapy and nephrectomy. The receptor comes from a woman in her fifties or sixties with renal cell carcinoma. The rearrangement uses TRBV28 and TRBJ1-1; the D gene is possibly TRBD1 (6 bases). CDR3 region: CASSPGQRLGTEAFF. DNA for the CDR3: TGTGCCAGCAGTCCCGGACAGCGACTGGGCACTGAAGCTTTCTTT.